This T cell receptor beta chain was retrieved from a study of blood T cell repertoires in COVID-19. In the study overall: From T cells, B-cell-depleted T cells, or PBMCs came the material, which was cDNA or gDNA.

Per the original data handling: By means of reference gene primer amplification, nucleated cell counts were estimated. Produced via immunoSEQ multiplex PCR; TCRdb's table is partial and in-frame only. V and J calls plus clone size are reproduced from that table; the DNA served to infer D and trimming. Of some 140,000 clones in the sample, 84% were seen once. The sequence was obtained from a man aged 35 to 55 with acute COVID-19. The sample was PBMCs or T cells enriched from blood (not recorded which).

In DNA, the CDR3 is TGTGCCTGGAGTCTGCCGGGGAGGGGAATTTCACCCCTCCACTTT. This encodes CAWSLPGRGISPLHF. The chain is built from TRBV30 and TRBJ1-6; maybe TRBD1 (5 bases). Trimming left V 2 bases short and J 9 bases short, with 17 bases between. CDR3 size: 15 residues. Germline loops: CDR1 GTSNPN, CDR2 SVGIG (reference sequence).